These 17 T cell receptor beta chains were sequenced from one sample in a study of T cell responses to AZD1222 COVID-19 vaccine. Sequenced by immunoSEQ multiplex PCR; TCRdb stores in-frame clones only, minus some. Of tens of thousands of clones listed, around 84% are singletons. The material was peripheral blood, obtained 28 days after the second AZD1222 dose. These receptors all come from an adult who received the AZD1222 COVID-19 vaccine.

The rearrangement links TRBV7-9 to TRBJ1-2; TRBD1 is a possible D gene (5 bases). The germline V and J ends were trimmed by 1 base and 8 bases, with 17 bases remaining between them. The germline V gene has CDR1 SEHNR and CDR2 FQNEAQ (reference sequence). This CDR3 has 15 residues. CDR3: CASSLGEGSQGGYTF. CDR3 nucleotide sequence: TGTGCCAGCAGCTTAGGCGAGGGATCCCAGGGAGGCTACACCTTC.

V usage is TRBV7-9 and J usage is TRBJ1-1; the D is unclear. Germline CDR1 SEHNR, CDR2 FQNEAQ (reference sequence). The CDR3 sequence is 14 residues long. Trimming took 2 bases from V and 9 from J, leaving 16 bases between them. The CDR3 spells CASSLTGFPGKAFF. CDR3 sequence (DNA): TGTGCCAGCAGCTTAACGGGTTTTCCGGGAAAAGCTTTCTTT.

The genes are TRBV5-1 and TRBJ2-2; 9 nucleotides agree with TRBD2. The CDR3 contains 17 residues. The germline CDR1 and CDR2 sequences are SGHRS and YFSETQ. Trimming removed 0 bases from V and 8 bases from J; junction bases left unmatched: 11. The CDR3 nucleotides are TGCGCCAGCAGCTTGGTGCTAGCGGGAATCTGGGCTGGGGAGCTGTTTTTT. This gives the protein CASSLVLAGIWAGELFF. Together with reference TRBV5-1 and TRBJ2-2, the CDR3 gives the full variable domain: KAGVTQTPRYLIKTRGQQVTLSCSPISGHRSVSWYQQTPGQGLQFLFEYFSETQRNKGNFPGRFSGRQFSNSRSEMNVSTLELGDSALYLCASSLVLAGIWAGELFFGEGSRLTVL.

The rearrangement joins TRBV5-1 to TRBJ2-7, with 12 bases matching TRBD2. V lost 3 bases, J lost 2 bases, and 6 bases stayed unmatched. CDR1 is SGHRS, CDR2 YFSETQ, per germline. This CDR3 comprises 16 residues. The CDR3 region is CASSWTLAGGPYEQYF. The CDR3 coding sequence is TGCGCCAGCAGCTGGACCCTAGCGGGAGGGCCCTACGAGCAGTACTTC.

The CDR3 nucleotides are TGTGCCAGTAGGGGGGACAGGGCAAAGGGCTACACCTTC. This translates into CASRGDRAKGYTF. The gene calls are TRBV19 and TRBJ1-2; TRBD1 agrees at 9 bases. The length of the CDR3 is 13 residues. V dropped 6 bases and J dropped 8; count of bases not matched to a gene: 7. In germline, CDR1 is LNHDA, CDR2 SQIVND (reference sequence).

The chain carries TRBV30 and TRBJ2-2; 10 bases map to TRBD1. Germline CDR1 is GTSNPN and CDR2 is SVGIG (reference sequence). Trimming took 8 bases from V and 2 from J; bases not matched to a gene: 11. The CDR3 is made up of 16 amino acids. The CDR3 DNA sequence: TGTGCCCGGGACAGGGGATTCCAAGACAACACCGGGGAGCTGTTTTTT. Its translation: CARDRGFQDNTGELFF.

This chain connects TRBV10-2 to TRBJ1-5; TRBD1 matches 7 bases. This CDR3 spans 16 amino acids. V was clipped by 2 bases and J by 0 bases; unmatched bases: 4. Germline V CDR1 and CDR2: WSHSY, SAAADI. The CDR3 reads CASSEDRVYSNQPQHF. The DNA of the CDR3 is TGCGCCAGCAGTGAGGACAGGGTGTATAGCAATCAGCCCCAGCATTTT.

The genes are TRBV5-1 and TRBJ1-4; TRBD1 is a possible D gene (6 bases). The CDR3 length is 15 residues. Germline CDR1 SGHRS, CDR2 YFSETQ. V was trimmed by 0 bases and J by 5 bases, leaving 11 bases between them. The CDR3 reads CASSLEGVPNEKLFF. CDR3 coding DNA: TGCGCCAGCAGCTTGGAGGGGGTCCCAAATGAAAAACTGTTTTTT.

This clone was counted a few times. V is TRBV5-1 and J is TRBJ1-1; 7 nucleotides align to TRBD1. The CDR3 is 14 residues long. CDR1 is SGHRS, CDR2 YFSETQ, per germline. Trimming cost V 1 base and J 7 bases; bases outside gene matches: 7. The CDR3 sequence: CASSLTAGTVEAFF. The CDR3 coding sequence is TGCGCCAGCAGCTTGACGGCAGGGACAGTTGAAGCTTTCTTT.

This clone was seen a few times. The chain employs TRBV6-5 and TRBJ1-5, with D possibly being TRBD1 (6 bases). Trimming left V 6 bases short and J 0 bases short, with 12 bases between. The CDR3 length is 15 residues. Germline CDR1 is MNHEY and CDR2 is SVGAGI. CDR3 nucleotides: TGTGCCAGCAGGCGGGACAACGATAGCAATCAGCCCCAGCATTTT. Its translation is CASRRDNDSNQPQHF.

This rearrangement joins TRBV7-2 to TRBJ1-5; 10 bases are shared with TRBD1. J lost 4 bases, V lost 0 bases, and 0 bases had no gene match. The CDR3 length is 15 residues. Germline V gives CDR1 SGHTA, CDR2 FQGNSA. The CDR3 loop is CASSLAGQGNQPQHF. Here the CDR3 DNA reads TGTGCCAGCAGCTTAGCGGGACAGGGGAATCAGCCCCAGCATTTT.

The rearrangement links TRBV11-2 to TRBJ2-2, with unresolved D. This CDR3 region has 15 residues. Germline V gives CDR1 SGHAT, CDR2 FQNNGV. V shed 0 bases and J shed 4 bases, with 9 bases lying between them. For the CDR3, the DNA is TGTGCCAGCAGCTTAGATTCCGGGTTCACCGGGGAGCTGTTTTTT. Translation: CASSLDSGFTGELFF.

The chain couples TRBV9 to TRBJ2-7; TRBD1 aligns across 7 bases. V dropped 3 bases and J dropped 6; count of bases not matched to a gene: 9. The CDR3 sequence is 14 residues long. The V gene's germline CDR1 is SGDLS and CDR2 YYNGEE. Here the CDR3 DNA reads TGTGCCAGCAGCGGAACCCGGGACAGTCCCGAGCAGTACTTC. It yields the protein CASSGTRDSPEQYF.

The rearrangement joins TRBV11-2 to TRBJ2-2; the match to TRBD2 covers 14 bases. The germline V gene encodes CDR1 SGHAT and CDR2 FQNNGV. Germline trimming cut 5 bases from V and 6 bases from J; bases unmatched to any gene: 8. The CDR3 contains 17 residues. The CDR3 loop reads CASSRPGTSGSSGELFF. As DNA, the CDR3 is TGTGCCAGCAGCAGACCTGGGACTAGCGGGAGCTCCGGGGAGCTGTTTTTT.

The CDR3 DNA reads as TGTGCCAGCAGCCTGCCCGGGGGGGATCAGCCCCAGCATTTT. Residues: CASSLPGGDQPQHF. The J gene is TRBJ1-5, the V gene TRBV5-5; maybe TRBD1 (5 bases). V was pared by 4 bases and J by 5 bases, with 13 bases between. The CDR3 contains 14 residues. The V gene's germline CDR1 is SGHKS and CDR2 YYEKEE (reference sequence).

DNA for the CDR3: TGTGCCAGTAGTAAGGGCCTGAGCTCCTACGAGCAGTACTTC. This translates into CASSKGLSSYEQYF. The chain has TRBV19 and TRBJ2-7; D unresolved. Looked up from germline, CDR1 is LNHDA and CDR2 is SQIVND (reference sequence). CDR3 size: 14 residues. Trimming stripped 4 bases from V and 0 bases from J, with 10 bases between.

This rearrangement joins TRBV5-1 to TRBJ2-2; TRBD2 agrees at 8 bases. The germline CDR1 and CDR2 sequences are SGHRS and YFSETQ. The junction had 4 bases not matched to a gene; V was cut back by 2 bases and J by 4 bases. The CDR3 runs 15 residues. The CDR3 DNA sequence: TGCGCCAGCAGCTTTGGACTAGCAGGCACCGGGGAGCTGTTTTTT. Encoded protein: CASSFGLAGTGELFF. Looking up the rest from reference TRBV5-1 and TRBJ2-2 gives the full variable domain: KAGVTQTPRYLIKTRGQQVTLSCSPISGHRSVSWYQQTPGQGLQFLFEYFSETQRNKGNFPGRFSGRQFSNSRSEMNVSTLELGDSALYLCASSFGLAGTGELFFGEGSRLTVL.